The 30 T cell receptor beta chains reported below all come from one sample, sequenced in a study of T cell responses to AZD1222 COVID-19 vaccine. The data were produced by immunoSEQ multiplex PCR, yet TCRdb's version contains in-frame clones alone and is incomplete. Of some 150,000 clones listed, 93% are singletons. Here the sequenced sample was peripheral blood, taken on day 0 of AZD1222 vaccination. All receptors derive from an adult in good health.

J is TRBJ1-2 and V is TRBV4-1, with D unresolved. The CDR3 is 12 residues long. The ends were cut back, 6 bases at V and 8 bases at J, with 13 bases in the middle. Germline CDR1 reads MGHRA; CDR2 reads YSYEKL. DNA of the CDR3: TGCGCCAGCAGTCATGTTAAACAAGGCTACACCTTC. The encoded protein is CASSHVKQGYTF.

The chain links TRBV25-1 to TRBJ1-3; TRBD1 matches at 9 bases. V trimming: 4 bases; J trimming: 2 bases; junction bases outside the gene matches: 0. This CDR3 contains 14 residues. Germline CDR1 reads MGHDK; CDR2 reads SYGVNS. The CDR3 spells CASSGTGAGNTIYF. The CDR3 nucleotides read TGTGCCAGCAGTGGGACAGGGGCTGGAAACACCATATATTTT. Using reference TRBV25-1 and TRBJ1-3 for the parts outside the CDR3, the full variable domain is EADIYQTPRYLVIGTGKKITLECSQTMGHDKMYWYQQDPGMELHLIHYSYGVNSTEKGDLSSESTVSRIRTEHFPLTLESARPSHTSQYLCASSGTGAGNTIYFGEGSWLTVV.

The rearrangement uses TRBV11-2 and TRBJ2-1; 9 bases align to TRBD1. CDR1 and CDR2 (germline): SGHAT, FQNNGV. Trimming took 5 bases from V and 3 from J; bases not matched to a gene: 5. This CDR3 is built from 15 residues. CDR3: CASSPRTGDYNEQFF. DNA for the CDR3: TGTGCCAGCAGCCCAAGGACAGGGGACTACAATGAGCAGTTCTTC.

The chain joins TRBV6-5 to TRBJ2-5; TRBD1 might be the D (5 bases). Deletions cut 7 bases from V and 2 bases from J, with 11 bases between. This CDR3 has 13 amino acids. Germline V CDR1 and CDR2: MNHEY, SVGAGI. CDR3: CASNPTVQETQYF. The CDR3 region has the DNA TGTGCCAGCAATCCGACAGTTCAAGAGACCCAGTACTTC.

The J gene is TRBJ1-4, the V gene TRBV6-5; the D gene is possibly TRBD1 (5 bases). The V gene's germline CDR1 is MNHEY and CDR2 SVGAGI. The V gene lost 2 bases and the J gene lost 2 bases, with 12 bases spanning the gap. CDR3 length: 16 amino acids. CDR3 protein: CASSYSPGLTNEKLFF. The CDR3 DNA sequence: TGTGCCAGCAGTTACAGTCCGGGACTGACTAATGAAAAACTGTTTTTT.

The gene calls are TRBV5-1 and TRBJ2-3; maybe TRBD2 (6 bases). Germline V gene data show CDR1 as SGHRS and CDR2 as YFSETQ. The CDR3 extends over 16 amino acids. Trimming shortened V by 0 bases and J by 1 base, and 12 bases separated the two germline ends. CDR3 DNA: TGCGCCAGCAGCTTGGACGCCGGGGAGGGCACAGATACGCAGTATTTT. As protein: CASSLDAGEGTDTQYF.

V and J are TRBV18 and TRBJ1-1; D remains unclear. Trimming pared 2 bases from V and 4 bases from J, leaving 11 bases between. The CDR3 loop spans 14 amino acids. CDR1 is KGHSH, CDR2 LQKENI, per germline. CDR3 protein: CASSPTVRSTEAFF. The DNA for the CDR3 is TGTGCCAGCTCACCAACAGTTAGGAGCACTGAAGCTTTCTTT.

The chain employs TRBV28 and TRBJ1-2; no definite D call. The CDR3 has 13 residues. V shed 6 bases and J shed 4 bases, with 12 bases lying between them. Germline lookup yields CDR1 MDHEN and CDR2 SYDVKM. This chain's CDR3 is CASRFPGLYGYTF. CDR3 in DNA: TGTGCCAGCAGATTCCCAGGTCTCTATGGCTACACCTTC.

The CDR3 sequence is CASIREGLNTEAFF. DNA for the CDR3: TGTGCCAGCATTAGGGAGGGGCTGAACACTGAAGCTTTCTTT. The V and J genes are TRBV2 and TRBJ1-1; perhaps TRBD1 as D (5 bases). V was cut by 7 bases and J by 0 bases, with 12 bases left in between. The CDR3 consists of 14 residues. Germline loops: CDR1 SNHLY, CDR2 FYNNEI.

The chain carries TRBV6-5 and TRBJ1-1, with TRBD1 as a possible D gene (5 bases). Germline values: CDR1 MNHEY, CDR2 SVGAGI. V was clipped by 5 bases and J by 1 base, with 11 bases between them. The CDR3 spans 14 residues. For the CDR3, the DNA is TGTGCCAGCAGTCTCCCCGGGGCGAACACTGAAGCTTTCTTT. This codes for CASSLPGANTEAFF.

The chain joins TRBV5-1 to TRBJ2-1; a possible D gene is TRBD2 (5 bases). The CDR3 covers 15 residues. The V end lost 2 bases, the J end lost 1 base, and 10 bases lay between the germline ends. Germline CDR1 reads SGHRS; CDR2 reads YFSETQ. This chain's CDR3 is CASSFLAGSYNEQFF. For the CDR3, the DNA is TGCGCCAGCAGCTTCTTGGCGGGTTCCTACAATGAGCAGTTCTTC.

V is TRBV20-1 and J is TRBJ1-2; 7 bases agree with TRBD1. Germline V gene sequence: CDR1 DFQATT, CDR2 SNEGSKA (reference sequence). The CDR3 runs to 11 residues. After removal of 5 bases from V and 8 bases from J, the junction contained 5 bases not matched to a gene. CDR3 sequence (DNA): TGCAGTGCTGGGGACAGAGGAGGCTACACCTTC. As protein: CSAGDRGGYTF.

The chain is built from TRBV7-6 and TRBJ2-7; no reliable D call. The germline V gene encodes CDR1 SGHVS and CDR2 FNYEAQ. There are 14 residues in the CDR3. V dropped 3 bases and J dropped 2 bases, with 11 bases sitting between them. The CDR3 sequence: CASSFSRSAYEQYF. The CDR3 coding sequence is TGTGCCAGCAGCTTCTCTAGGTCCGCCTACGAGCAGTACTTC.

CDR3: CASSLAEYQPQHF. CDR3 in DNA: TGTGCCAGCAGCTTAGCGGAATATCAGCCCCAGCATTTT. The chain joins TRBV7-6 to TRBJ1-5; D is uncertain. The V end lost 0 bases, the J end lost 5 bases, and 5 bases lay between the germline ends. CDR3 size: 13 residues. CDR1 is SGHVS and CDR2 is FNYEAQ in the germline V gene.

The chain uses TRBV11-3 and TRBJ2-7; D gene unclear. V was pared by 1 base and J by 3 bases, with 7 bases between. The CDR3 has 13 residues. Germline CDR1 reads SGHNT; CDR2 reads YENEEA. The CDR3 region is CASSLGQNYEQYF. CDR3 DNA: TGTGCCAGCAGCTTAGGTCAGAACTACGAGCAGTACTTC.

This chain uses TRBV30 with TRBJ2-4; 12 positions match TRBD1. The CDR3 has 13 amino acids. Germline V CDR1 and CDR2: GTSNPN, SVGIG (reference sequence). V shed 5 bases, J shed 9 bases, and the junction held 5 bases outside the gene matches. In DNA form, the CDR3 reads TGTGCCTGGTCGGGACAGGGGGCAGGCATTCAGTACTTC. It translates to CAWSGQGAGIQYF.

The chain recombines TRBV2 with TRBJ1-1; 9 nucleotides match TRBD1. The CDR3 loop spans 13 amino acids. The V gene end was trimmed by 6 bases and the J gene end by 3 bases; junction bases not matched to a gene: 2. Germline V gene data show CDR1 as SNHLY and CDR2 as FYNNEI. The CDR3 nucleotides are TGTGCCAGCAGCCGGACAGGGGACACTGAAGCTTTCTTT. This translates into CASSRTGDTEAFF.

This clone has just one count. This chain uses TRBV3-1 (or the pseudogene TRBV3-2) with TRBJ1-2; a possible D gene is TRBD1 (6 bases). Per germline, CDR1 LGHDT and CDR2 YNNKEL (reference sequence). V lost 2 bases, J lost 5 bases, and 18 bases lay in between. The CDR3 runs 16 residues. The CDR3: CASSQLAVRGRYGYTF. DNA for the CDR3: TGTGCCAGCAGCCAATTGGCAGTCAGGGGTCGGTATGGCTACACCTTC.

The CDR3 DNA sequence: TGTGCCAGCAGTTCCGTGAACACTGAAGCTTTCTTT. It specifies CASSSVNTEAFF. The chain joins TRBV28 to TRBJ1-1, with D hard to call. CDR3 length: 12 amino acids. V dropped 4 bases and J dropped 0 bases, with 3 bases sitting between them. The germline CDR1 and CDR2 sequences are MDHEN and SYDVKM.

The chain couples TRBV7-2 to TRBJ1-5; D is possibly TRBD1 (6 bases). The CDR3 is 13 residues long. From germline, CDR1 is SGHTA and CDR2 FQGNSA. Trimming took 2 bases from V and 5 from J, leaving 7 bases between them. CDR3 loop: CASSLSGDQPQHF. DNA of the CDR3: TGTGCCAGCAGCTTATCAGGGGATCAGCCCCAGCATTTT.

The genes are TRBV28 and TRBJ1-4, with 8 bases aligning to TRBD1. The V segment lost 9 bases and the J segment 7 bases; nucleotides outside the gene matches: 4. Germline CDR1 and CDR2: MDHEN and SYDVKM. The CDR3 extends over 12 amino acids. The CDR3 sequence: CASRTGFEKLFF. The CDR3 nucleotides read TGTGCCAGTAGGACAGGGTTTGAAAAACTGTTTTTT.

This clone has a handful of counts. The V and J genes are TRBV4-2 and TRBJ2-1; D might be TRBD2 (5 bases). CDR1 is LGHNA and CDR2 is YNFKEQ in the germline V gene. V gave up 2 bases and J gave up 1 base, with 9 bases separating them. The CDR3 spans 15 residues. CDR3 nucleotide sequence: TGTGCCAGCAGCCAACTCGGAGGTTCCTACAATGAGCAGTTCTTC. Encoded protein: CASSQLGGSYNEQFF.

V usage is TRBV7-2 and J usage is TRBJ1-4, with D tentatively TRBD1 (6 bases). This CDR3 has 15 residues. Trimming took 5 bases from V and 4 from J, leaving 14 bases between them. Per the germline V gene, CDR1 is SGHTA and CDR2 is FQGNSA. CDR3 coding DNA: TGTGCCAGCAGCCAAAACGGACAGAGTAATGAAAAACTGTTTTTT. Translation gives CASSQNGQSNEKLFF.

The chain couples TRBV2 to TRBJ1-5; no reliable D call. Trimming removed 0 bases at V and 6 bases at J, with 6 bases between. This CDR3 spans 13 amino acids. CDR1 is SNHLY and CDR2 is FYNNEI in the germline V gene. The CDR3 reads CASSEAEFQPQHF. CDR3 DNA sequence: TGTGCCAGCAGTGAAGCCGAATTTCAGCCCCAGCATTTT.

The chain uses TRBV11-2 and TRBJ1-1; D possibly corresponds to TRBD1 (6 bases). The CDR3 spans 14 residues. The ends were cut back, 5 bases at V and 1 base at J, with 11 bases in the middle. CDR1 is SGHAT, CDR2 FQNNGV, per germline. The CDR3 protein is CASSAYRENTEAFF. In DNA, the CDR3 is TGTGCCAGCAGCGCATACAGGGAGAACACTGAAGCTTTCTTT.

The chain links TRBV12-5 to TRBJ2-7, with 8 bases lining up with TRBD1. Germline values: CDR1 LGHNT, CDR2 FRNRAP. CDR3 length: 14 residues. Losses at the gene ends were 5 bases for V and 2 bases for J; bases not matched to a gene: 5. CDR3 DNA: TGTGCTAGTGGTCCGTGGACAGGGCCCTACGAGCAGTACTTC. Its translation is CASGPWTGPYEQYF. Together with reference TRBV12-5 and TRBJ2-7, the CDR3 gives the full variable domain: DARVTQTPRHKVTEMGQEVTMRCQPILGHNTVFWYRQTMMQGLELLAYFRNRAPLDDSGMPKDRFSAEMPDATLATLKIQPSEPRDSAVYFCASGPWTGPYEQYFGPGTRLTVT.

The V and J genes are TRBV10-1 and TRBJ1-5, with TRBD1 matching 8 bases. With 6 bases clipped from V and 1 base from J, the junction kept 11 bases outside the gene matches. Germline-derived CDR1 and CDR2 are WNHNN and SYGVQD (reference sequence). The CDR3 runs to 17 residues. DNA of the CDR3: TGCGCCAGCAGGATGATGACAGGGGAGGAGAGCAATCAGCCCCAGCATTTT. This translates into CASRMMTGEESNQPQHF.

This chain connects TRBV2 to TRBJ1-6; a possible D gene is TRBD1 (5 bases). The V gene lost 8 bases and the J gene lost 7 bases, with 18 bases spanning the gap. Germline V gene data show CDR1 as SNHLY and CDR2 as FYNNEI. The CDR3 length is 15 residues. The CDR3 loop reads CASAPRGGLNSPLHF. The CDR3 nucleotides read TGTGCCAGCGCGCCCCGGGGGGGATTGAATTCACCCCTCCACTTT.

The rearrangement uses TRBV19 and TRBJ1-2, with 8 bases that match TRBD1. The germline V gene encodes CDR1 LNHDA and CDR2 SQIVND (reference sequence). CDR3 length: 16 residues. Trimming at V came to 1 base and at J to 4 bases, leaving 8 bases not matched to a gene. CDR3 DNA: TGTGCCAGTAGTATAGCCGCCCCGACAGGGGCCTATGGCTACACCTTC. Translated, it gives CASSIAAPTGAYGYTF.

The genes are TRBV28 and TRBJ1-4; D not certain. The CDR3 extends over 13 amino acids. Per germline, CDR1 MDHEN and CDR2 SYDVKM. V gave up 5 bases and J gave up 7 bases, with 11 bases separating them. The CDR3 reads CASSGEGSEKLFF. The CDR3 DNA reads TGTGCCAGCAGTGGGGAAGGGAGTGAAAAACTGTTTTTT.